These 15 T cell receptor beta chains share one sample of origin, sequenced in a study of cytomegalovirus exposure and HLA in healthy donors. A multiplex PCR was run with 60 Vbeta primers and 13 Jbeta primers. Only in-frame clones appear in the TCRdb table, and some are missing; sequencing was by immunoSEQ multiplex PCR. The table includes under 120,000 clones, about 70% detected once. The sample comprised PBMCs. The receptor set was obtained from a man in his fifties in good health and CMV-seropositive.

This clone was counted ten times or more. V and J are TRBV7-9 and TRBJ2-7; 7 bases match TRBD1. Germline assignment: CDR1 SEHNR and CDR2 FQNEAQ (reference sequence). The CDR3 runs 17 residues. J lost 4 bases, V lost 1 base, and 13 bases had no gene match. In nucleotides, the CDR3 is TGTGCCAGCAGCTTAGAGGCAAGTAGGGGGCGCAGATACGAGCAGTACTTC. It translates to CASSLEASRGRRYEQYF.

CDR3 bases: TGCGCCAGCAGCTTTGAGGGTCTCCAAGAGACCCAGTACTTC. Protein product: CASSFEGLQETQYF. The chain carries TRBV5-1 and TRBJ2-5, with D maybe TRBD2 (5 bases). The CDR3 has 14 amino acids. V lost 2 bases to trimming and J lost 1 base, with 9 bases between them. Germline CDR1 SGHRS, CDR2 YFSETQ. Drawing the rest from reference TRBV5-1 and TRBJ2-5, the complete variable domain is KAGVTQTPRYLIKTRGQQVTLSCSPISGHRSVSWYQQTPGQGLQFLFEYFSETQRNKGNFPGRFSGRQFSNSRSEMNVSTLELGDSALYLCASSFEGLQETQYFGPGTRLLVL.

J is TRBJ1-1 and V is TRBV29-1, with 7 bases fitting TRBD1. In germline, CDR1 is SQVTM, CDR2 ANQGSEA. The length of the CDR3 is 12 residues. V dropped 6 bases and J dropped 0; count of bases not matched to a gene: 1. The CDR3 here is CSVGQMNTEAFF. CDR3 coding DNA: TGCAGCGTGGGACAGATGAACACTGAAGCTTTCTTT. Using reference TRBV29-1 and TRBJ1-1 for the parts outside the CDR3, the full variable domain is SAVISQKPSRDICQRGTSLTIQCQVDSQVTMMFWYRQQPGQSLTLIATANQGSEATYESGFVIDKFPISRPNLTFSTLTVSNMSPEDSSIYLCSVGQMNTEAFFGQGTRLTVV.

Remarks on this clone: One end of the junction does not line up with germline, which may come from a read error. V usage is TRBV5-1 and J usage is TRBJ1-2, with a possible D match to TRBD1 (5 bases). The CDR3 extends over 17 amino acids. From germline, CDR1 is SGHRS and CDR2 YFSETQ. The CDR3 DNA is TGCGCCAGCAGCCGGGGAGGGGTAACTACATCTAACTATGGCTATACCTTC. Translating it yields CASSRGGVTTSNYGYTF.

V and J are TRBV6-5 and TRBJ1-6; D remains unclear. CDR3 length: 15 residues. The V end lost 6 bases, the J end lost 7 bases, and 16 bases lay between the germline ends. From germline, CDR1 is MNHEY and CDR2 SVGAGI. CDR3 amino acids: CASRALEGWNSPLHF. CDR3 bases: TGTGCCAGCAGAGCGTTAGAGGGTTGGAATTCACCCCTCCACTTT.

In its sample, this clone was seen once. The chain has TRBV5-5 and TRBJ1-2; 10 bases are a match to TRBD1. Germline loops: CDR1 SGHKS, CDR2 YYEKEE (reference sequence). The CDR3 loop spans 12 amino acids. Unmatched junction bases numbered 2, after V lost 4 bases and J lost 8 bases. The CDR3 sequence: CASSPTGGGYTF. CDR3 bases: TGTGCCAGCAGCCCGACAGGGGGCGGCTACACCTTC.

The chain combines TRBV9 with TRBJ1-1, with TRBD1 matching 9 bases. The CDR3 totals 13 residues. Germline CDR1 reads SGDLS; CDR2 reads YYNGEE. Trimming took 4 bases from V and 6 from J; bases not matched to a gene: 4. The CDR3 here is CASSFGTGPEAFF. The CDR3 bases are TGTGCCAGCAGCTTCGGGACAGGGCCTGAAGCTTTCTTT.

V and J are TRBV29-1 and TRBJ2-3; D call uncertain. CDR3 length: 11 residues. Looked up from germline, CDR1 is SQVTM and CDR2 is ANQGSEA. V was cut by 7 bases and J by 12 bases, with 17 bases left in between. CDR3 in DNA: TGCAGCGGCTCCACAGCACATCACCAGTATTTT. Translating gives CSGSTAHHQYF.

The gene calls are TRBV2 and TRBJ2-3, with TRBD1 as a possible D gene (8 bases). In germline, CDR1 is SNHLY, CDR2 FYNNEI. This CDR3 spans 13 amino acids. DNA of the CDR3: TGTGCTACAGGGGGGGGCAGGGAAGATACGCAGTATTTT. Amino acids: CATGGGREDTQYF.

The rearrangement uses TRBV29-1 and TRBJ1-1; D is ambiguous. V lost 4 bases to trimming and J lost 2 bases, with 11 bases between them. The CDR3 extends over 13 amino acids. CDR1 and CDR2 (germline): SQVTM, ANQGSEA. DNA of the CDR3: TGCAGCGTTGTGGCAGGCGTTAACACTGAAGCTTTCTTT. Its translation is CSVVAGVNTEAFF.

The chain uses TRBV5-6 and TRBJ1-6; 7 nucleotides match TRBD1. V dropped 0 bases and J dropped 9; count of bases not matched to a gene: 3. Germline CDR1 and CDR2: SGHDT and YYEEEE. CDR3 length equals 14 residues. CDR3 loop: CASSLDRGISPLHF. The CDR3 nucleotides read TGTGCCAGCAGCTTGGACAGGGGAATTTCACCCCTCCACTTT.

The CDR3 region is CASSNLKKLFF. The DNA of the CDR3 is TGTGCCAGCAGTAACTTAAAAAAACTGTTTTTT. The genes are TRBV25-1 and TRBJ1-4; no clear D. The germline V gene encodes CDR1 MGHDK and CDR2 SYGVNS. Trimming took 5 bases from V and 9 from J, leaving 7 bases between them. The CDR3 runs 11 residues. The full variable domain, in which reference TRBV25-1 and TRBJ1-4 provide the parts outside the CDR3, is EADIYQTPRYLVIGTGKKITLECSQTMGHDKMYWYQQDPGMELHLIHYSYGVNSTEKGDLSSESTVSRIRTEHFPLTLESARPSHTSQYLCASSNLKKLFFGSGTQLSVL.

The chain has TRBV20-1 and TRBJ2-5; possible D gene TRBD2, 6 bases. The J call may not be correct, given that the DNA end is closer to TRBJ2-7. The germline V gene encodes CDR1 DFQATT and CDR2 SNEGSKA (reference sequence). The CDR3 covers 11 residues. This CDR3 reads CSALRDYEQYF. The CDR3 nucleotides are TGCAGTGCTTTGCGGGACTACGAGCAGTACTTC.

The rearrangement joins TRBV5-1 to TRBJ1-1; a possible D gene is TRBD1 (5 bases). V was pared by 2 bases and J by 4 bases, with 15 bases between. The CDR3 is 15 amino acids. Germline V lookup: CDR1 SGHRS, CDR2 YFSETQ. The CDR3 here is CASSFTGTGGTEAFF. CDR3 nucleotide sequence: TGCGCCAGCAGCTTCACAGGCACCGGGGGCACTGAAGCTTTCTTT.

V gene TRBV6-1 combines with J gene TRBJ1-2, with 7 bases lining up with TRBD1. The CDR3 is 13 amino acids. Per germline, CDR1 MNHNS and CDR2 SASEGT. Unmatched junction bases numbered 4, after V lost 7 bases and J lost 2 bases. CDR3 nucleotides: TGTGCCAGCATCCAGGACAGGAACTATGGCTACACCTTC. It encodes CASIQDRNYGYTF.